This TCR beta chain was identified during a study of blood T cell repertoires in COVID-19. For the study at large: T cells, B-cell-depleted T cells, or PBMCs provided the cDNA or gDNA that served as material.

The ends lost 8 bases at V and 3 bases at J; junction bases unmatched: 9. Germline CDR1 is LNHDA and CDR2 is SQIVND (reference sequence). This CDR3 has 16 residues. Original handling: Amplified reference gene primers provided the basis for estimating nucleated cell counts. Profiled with immunoSEQ multiplex PCR; TCRdb holds only in-frame clones, not every one. D and trimming were read from the DNA, whereas the V and J calls and clone size are those reported in that table. The sample consists of some 65,000 clones, 65% to 75% of them appearing once. The specimen was peripheral blood. This sequence joins TRBV19 and TRBJ2-7; TRBD2 matches at 14 bases. The TCR originated in a woman aged 80 or over with acute or convalescent COVID-19. The CDR3 DNA reads TGTGCCAGTGGGACGGGTGGGACTAGCGGGAGCTACGAGCAGTACTTC. Encoded protein: CASGTGGTSGSYEQYF.